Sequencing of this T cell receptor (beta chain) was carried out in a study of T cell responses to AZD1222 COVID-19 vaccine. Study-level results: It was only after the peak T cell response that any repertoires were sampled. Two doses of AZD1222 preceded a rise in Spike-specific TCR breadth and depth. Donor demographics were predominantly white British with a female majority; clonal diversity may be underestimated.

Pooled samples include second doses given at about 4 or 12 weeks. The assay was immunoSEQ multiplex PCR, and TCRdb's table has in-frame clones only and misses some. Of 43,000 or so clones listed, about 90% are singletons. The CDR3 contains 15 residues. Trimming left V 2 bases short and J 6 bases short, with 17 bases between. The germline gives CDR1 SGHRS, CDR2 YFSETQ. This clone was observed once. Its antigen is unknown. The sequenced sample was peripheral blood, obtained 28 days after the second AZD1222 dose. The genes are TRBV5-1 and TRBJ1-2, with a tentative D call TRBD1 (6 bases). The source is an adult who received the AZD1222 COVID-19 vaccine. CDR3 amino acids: CASSFRTGILNGYTF. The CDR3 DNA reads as TGCGCCAGCAGCTTTCGCACAGGGATTCTTAATGGCTACACCTTC. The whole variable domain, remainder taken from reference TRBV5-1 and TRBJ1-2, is KAGVTQTPRYLIKTRGQQVTLSCSPISGHRSVSWYQQTPGQGLQFLFEYFSETQRNKGNFPGRFSGRQFSNSRSEMNVSTLELGDSALYLCASSFRTGILNGYTFGSGTRLTVV.